The 22 T cell receptor beta chains below were found in one sample sequenced in a study of blood T cells in healthy people across ages. The second PCR ran about 6 to 11 cycles with a sample-barcoded 5' primer and J-beta primers. Each CDR3 protein is one row after TCRdb ran MiXCR on the 5' RACE reads. The sample consists of some 1.5 million distinct CDR3 sequences, approximately 30% of them appearing once. Sequencing was done on a sample of blood. These receptors originate from a young woman in good health.

This clonotype was recorded at least ten times. The chain combines TRBV5-6 with TRBJ1-2; possible D gene TRBD1, 5 bases. Per germline, CDR1 SGHDT and CDR2 YYEEEE. Trimming removed 4 bases from V and 5 bases from J, with 12 bases in between. CDR3 length: 13 residues. The CDR3 DNA sequence: TGTGCCAGCAGCCCGGGGGTAGGGTATGGCTACACCTTC. This codes for CASSPGVGYGYTF.

This sequence joins TRBV30 and TRBJ1-1; no clear D gene. With 7 bases removed from V and 5 bases from J, the gap between germline ends came to 14 bases. The CDR3 runs to 12 residues. The germline V gene encodes CDR1 GTSNPN and CDR2 SVGIG (reference sequence). CDR3 coding DNA: TGTGCCTCATTTGCCGACCAGACTGAAGCTTTCTTT. It yields the protein CASFADQTEAFF. The variable domain in full, completed from reference TRBV30 and TRBJ1-1, reads SQTIHQWPATLVQPVGSPLSLECTVEGTSNPNLYWYRQAAGRGLQLLFYSVGIGQISSEVPQNLSASRPQDRQFILSSKKLLLSDSGFYLCASFADQTEAFFGQGTRLTVV.

V gene TRBV7-9 combines with J gene TRBJ2-1, with TRBD1 identical over 8 bases. Germline V lookup: CDR1 SEHNR, CDR2 FQNEAQ (reference sequence). The V and J ends lost 1 base and 5 bases, in that order; junction bases with no gene match: 10. The CDR3 runs 17 residues. CDR3 sequence reads: CASSLESGQGADNEQFF. The CDR3 DNA reads as TGTGCCAGCAGCTTAGAATCAGGCCAGGGGGCAGACAATGAGCAGTTCTTC.

The rearrangement joins TRBV6-5 to TRBJ2-7; TRBD2 matches at 7 bases. The CDR3 is made up of 15 amino acids. From germline, CDR1 is MNHEY and CDR2 SVGAGI. J was trimmed by 2 bases and V by 4 bases; bases with no gene match: 8. In DNA, the CDR3 is TGTGCCAGCAGTTCCCCGGGGGGTACCGCCTACGAGCAGTACTTC. Its translation is CASSSPGGTAYEQYF.

This sequence joins TRBV27 and TRBJ1-2; D not certain. Per germline, CDR1 MNHEY and CDR2 SMNVEV (reference sequence). Trimming removed 1 base from V and 5 bases from J, with 8 bases in between. This CDR3 spans 13 amino acids. The CDR3 DNA reads TGTGCCAGCAGTTTATACCGGTCTTATGGCTACACCTTC. This translates into CASSLYRSYGYTF.

This clonotype was observed many times. The chain carries TRBV4-3 and TRBJ2-7; D gene uncertain. Per the germline V gene, CDR1 is LGHNA and CDR2 is YSLEER. The V end was cut by 1 base, the J end by 2 bases, with 12 bases between. This CDR3 has 15 amino acids. CDR3 DNA sequence: TGCGCCAGCAGCCAAGGGGCTGCCACCCCCTACGAGCAGTACTTC. It is translated as CASSQGAATPYEQYF.

The chain combines TRBV4-1 with TRBJ1-1, with D possibly matching TRBD1 (5 bases). Between the trimmed V and J ends, which lost 7 bases and 1 base, there was a span of 22 bases. The CDR3 loop spans 17 amino acids. Germline V gene data show CDR1 as MGHRA and CDR2 as YSYEKL. CDR3 bases: TGCGCCAGCACCGTATCTACCGGGACTTCTCGGAACACTGAAGCTTTCTTT. This encodes CASTVSTGTSRNTEAFF.

This clonotype was counted ten times or more. The chain has TRBV29-1 and TRBJ1-2, with TRBD1 matching 7 bases. V lost 0 bases, J lost 6 bases, and 7 bases stayed unmatched. CDR1 SQVTM and CDR2 ANQGSEA come from the germline V gene. This CDR3 is 14 amino acids long. The CDR3 here is CSVEDLTGEDGYTF. CDR3 DNA: TGCAGCGTTGAAGATCTAACAGGGGAGGATGGCTACACCTTC.

This clonotype was counted only a few times. The rearrangement links TRBV5-1 to TRBJ1-1; 10 bases agree with TRBD1. The CDR3 is made up of 15 amino acids. CDR1 and CDR2 from the germline V gene are SGHRS and YFSETQ. Trimming at V came to 0 bases and at J to 2 bases, leaving 1 base not matched to a gene. CDR3 residues: CASSLGQGANTEAFF. The CDR3 DNA follows: TGCGCCAGCAGCTTGGGACAGGGGGCCAACACTGAAGCTTTCTTT.

The chain joins TRBV30 to TRBJ1-5; 8 nucleotides agree with TRBD1. J gave up 0 bases and V 0 bases, and 10 bases lay outside the gene matches. Germline V gene sequence: CDR1 GTSNPN, CDR2 SVGIG (reference sequence). The CDR3 totals 18 residues. The CDR3 sequence: CAWSVGTGLFHSNQPQHF. The CDR3 coding sequence is TGTGCCTGGAGTGTCGGGACAGGTCTTTTCCATAGCAATCAGCCCCAGCATTTT.

The V and J genes are TRBV20-1 and TRBJ2-5, with 7 bases fitting TRBD2. Near its end, the DNA agrees better with TRBJ2-7, so the J call may be wrong. Germline values: CDR1 DFQATT, CDR2 SNEGSKA (reference sequence). This CDR3 has 15 residues. CDR3 in amino acids: CSARDPAGDFYEQYF. The CDR3, as DNA: TGCAGTGCTAGAGATCCCGCGGGAGACTTTTACGAGCAGTACTTC.

The V call is TRBV5-1, the J call TRBJ2-7; 8 bases are a match to TRBD2. The germline V gene has CDR1 SGHRS and CDR2 YFSETQ. The ends lost 5 bases at V and 3 bases at J; junction bases unmatched: 13. This CDR3 is built from 16 residues. The CDR3 DNA reads TGCGCCAGCAGTTCCCTCGGTAGCGGGACGATCTACGAGCAGTACTTC. Translation: CASSSLGSGTIYEQYF.

The rearrangement joins TRBV20-1 to TRBJ2-1; 8 bases line up with TRBD2. Germline CDR1 and CDR2: DFQATT and SNEGSKA (reference sequence). V shed 5 bases and J 6 bases; nucleotides not matched to a gene: 15. CDR3 length equals 16 residues. The CDR3 region has the DNA TGCAGTGCTGGAGGGGGGCGAGCGGGAGTTGGCAATGAGCAGTTCTTC. Its protein product is CSAGGGRAGVGNEQFF.

This chain joins TRBV20-1 and TRBJ2-3, with D possibly being TRBD1 (5 bases). Germline CDR1 reads DFQATT; CDR2 reads SNEGSKA (reference sequence). V was shortened by 0 bases and J by 8 bases, with 6 bases between the two germline ends. The length of the CDR3 is 11 residues. DNA of the CDR3: TGCAGTGCTAGAGAAGACAGTACGCAGTATTTT. As protein: CSAREDSTQYF.

With regard to this clonotype: A read error is possible here, since a much larger clone lies one base away. This chain links TRBV11-2 with TRBJ2-7; tentatively, D is TRBD2 (7 bases). The germline V gene has CDR1 SGHAT and CDR2 FQNNGV. Trimming took 8 bases from V and 2 from J, leaving 19 bases between them. There are 15 residues in the CDR3. This chain's CDR3 is CASSGGGGSAYEQYF. The CDR3 DNA follows: TGTGCCAGCTCTGGGGGAGGGGGGAGCGCCTACGAGCAGTACTTC.

As to this clonotype: A read error may account for a junction end that differs from germline. This chain connects TRBV5-1 to TRBJ2-1; TRBD2 matches 8 bases. The CDR3 totals 15 residues. Germline loops: CDR1 SGHRS, CDR2 YFSETQ. CDR3 sequence (DNA): TGCGTCAGCAGCCTGACTAGCGACTCCTACAATGAGCAGTTCTTC. It encodes CVSSLTSDSYNEQFF.

This clonotype was found a few times. The rearrangement joins TRBV9 to TRBJ1-2; D gene uncertain. V lost 4 bases, J lost 6 bases, and 13 bases lay in between. CDR1 and CDR2 from the germline V gene are SGDLS and YYNGEE. The CDR3 totals 13 residues. The CDR3 reads CASSQRGRDGYTF. The CDR3 bases are TGTGCCAGCAGCCAGAGAGGGCGTGATGGCTACACCTTC.

The chain links TRBV29-1 to TRBJ2-7; 7 bases are shared with TRBD2. V shed 7 bases and J 5 bases; nucleotides not matched to a gene: 5. CDR3 size: 11 residues. Germline V gene lookup returns CDR1 SQVTM and CDR2 ANQGSEA. The CDR3 protein is CSAESGDEQYF. The DNA of the CDR3 is TGCAGCGCGGAAAGCGGGGACGAGCAGTACTTC.

Remarks on this clonotype: With a much larger clone just one base away, this may be a read error. The rearrangement joins TRBV6-5 to TRBJ1-5, with a possible D match to TRBD1 (5 bases). Germline CDR1 and CDR2: MNHEY and SVGAGI. CDR3 length equals 14 residues. Trimming removed 2 bases at V and 7 bases at J, with 12 bases between. The CDR3 here is CASSYGAGIQPQHF. In nucleotides, the CDR3 is TGTGCCAGCAGTTACGGGGCGGGCATCCAGCCCCAGCATTTT.

The chain employs TRBV20-1 and TRBJ2-1, with D hard to call. V lost 5 bases to trimming and J lost 4 bases, with 6 bases between them. There are 11 residues in the CDR3. Germline V gene data show CDR1 as DFQATT and CDR2 as SNEGSKA (reference sequence). The CDR3 DNA reads TGCAGTGCTGTCAGATACAATGAGCAGTTCTTC. Amino acid sequence: CSAVRYNEQFF.

This clonotype was picked up a small number of times. The rearrangement joins TRBV12-3 or TRBV12-4 to TRBJ1-1; D remains ambiguous. The germline V and J ends were trimmed by 6 bases and 1 base, with 9 bases remaining between them. The CDR3 is 13 residues long. The CDR3 sequence: CASRADENTEAFF. CDR3 DNA sequence: TGTGCCAGCAGGGCCGACGAGAACACTGAAGCTTTCTTT.

The DNA of the CDR3 is TGTGCCATCATGGGAGTCCCAGATACGCAGTATTTT. It codes for CAIMGVPDTQYF. The gene calls are TRBV10-3 and TRBJ2-3; maybe TRBD2 (5 bases). V lost 7 bases to trimming and J lost 4 bases, with 9 bases between them. The CDR3 consists of 12 residues. From germline, CDR1 is ENHRY and CDR2 SYGVKD.